This T cell receptor (beta chain) was observed in a study of blood T cell repertoires in COVID-19. Whole-study context: Acute and convalescent COVID-19 samples came from the United States, Italy and Spain. PBMCs, B-cell-depleted T cells, or T cells provided the cDNA or gDNA that made up the material.

Trimming at V came to 6 bases and at J to 3 bases, leaving 15 bases not matched to a gene. From germline, CDR1 is SGHRS and CDR2 YFSETQ. This CDR3 has 20 residues. Source study methods: Quantification of nucleated cells was approximated via reference gene primer amplification. The method was immunoSEQ multiplex PCR; TCRdb's version includes in-frame clones alone and lacks a portion of them. That table furnishes V, J and clone size, whereas the DNA furnished D and trimming. The sample carries around 120,000 clones, 60% to 85% recorded once. The V gene is TRBV5-1, the J gene TRBJ2-1; 16 bases map to TRBD2. The clonotype comes from a man between 65 and 79 years old with acute or convalescent COVID-19. Sample: peripheral blood. The DNA of the CDR3 is TGCGCCAGCACCTTCGGGACTAGCGGGGGGGTCCCACCTTTCTACAATGAGCAGTTCTTC. This encodes CASTFGTSGGVPPFYNEQFF.